These 5 T cell receptor beta chains were all obtained from the same sample, sequenced in a study of cytomegalovirus exposure and HLA in healthy donors. The PCR contained 60 Vbeta and 13 Jbeta primers. The repertoire was sequenced with immunoSEQ multiplex PCR; TCRdb's copy has only in-frame clones and lacks some. Among about 170,000 clones listed, around 77% were seen once. Sequencing input: PBMCs. The receptors were gathered from a woman younger than 45 in good health and CMV-seropositive.

The rearrangement links TRBV21-1 to TRBJ2-1; the DNA was not compared with TRBD2, the D call given in the table. TRBV21-1 is a pseudogene. The CDR3 sequence is 19 residues long. CDR3 DNA sequence: TGTGCCAGCAGCGTACCGGGACTAGCGGGAGGCAGGGTTCTGGATGAGCAGTTCTTC. Translating it yields CASSVPGLAGGRVLDEQFF.

The chain carries TRBV6-6 and TRBJ1-2; D call uncertain. With 1 base removed from V and 5 bases from J, the gap between germline ends came to 17 bases. There are 16 residues in the CDR3. Germline V lookup: CDR1 MNHNY, CDR2 SVGAGI (reference sequence). The CDR3 DNA reads as TGTGCCAGCAGTTACTTACCCCAGACAAGAGGGTATGGCTACACCTTC. This codes for CASSYLPQTRGYGYTF.

The rearrangement uses TRBV19 and TRBJ2-7, with TRBD1 identical over 7 bases. The length of the CDR3 is 14 residues. With 5 bases clipped from V and 0 bases from J, the junction kept 4 bases outside the gene matches. Germline V gene data show CDR1 as LNHDA and CDR2 as SQIVND (reference sequence). The CDR3 nucleotides read TGTGCCAGTAGTCCCTGGGACAGCTCCTACGAGCAGTACTTC. Its translation: CASSPWDSSYEQYF. The entire variable domain, with the rest obtained from reference TRBV19 and TRBJ2-7, is as follows: DGGITQSPKYLFRKEGQNVTLSCEQNLNHDAMYWYRQDPGQGLRLIYYSQIVNDFQKGDIAEGYSVSREKKESFPLTVTSAQKNPTAFYLCASSPWDSSYEQYFGPGTRLTVT.

The genes are TRBV5-6 and TRBJ1-2; 8 positions match TRBD1. Germline V gene data show CDR1 as SGHDT and CDR2 as YYEEEE. Trimming took 2 bases from V and 5 from J; bases not matched to a gene: 2. The CDR3 runs 13 residues. The CDR3: CASSLDRGYGYTF. The CDR3 region has the DNA TGTGCCAGCAGCTTAGACAGGGGATATGGCTACACCTTC.

V is TRBV5-6 and J is TRBJ1-5; the match to TRBD1 covers 10 bases. This CDR3 is 16 amino acids long. J lost 6 bases, V lost 4 bases, and 10 bases had no gene match. The germline V gene has CDR1 SGHDT and CDR2 YYEEEE. The CDR3: CASSGSGTGEVQPQHF. The CDR3 DNA is TGTGCCAGCAGCGGGTCCGGGACAGGGGAAGTTCAGCCCCAGCATTTT. Drawing the rest from reference TRBV5-6 and TRBJ1-5, the complete variable domain is DAGVTQSPTHLIKTRGQQVTLRCSPKSGHDTVSWYQQALGQGPQFIFQYYEEEERQRGNFPDRFSGHQFPNYSSELNVNALLLGDSALYLCASSGSGTGEVQPQHFGDGTRLSIL.